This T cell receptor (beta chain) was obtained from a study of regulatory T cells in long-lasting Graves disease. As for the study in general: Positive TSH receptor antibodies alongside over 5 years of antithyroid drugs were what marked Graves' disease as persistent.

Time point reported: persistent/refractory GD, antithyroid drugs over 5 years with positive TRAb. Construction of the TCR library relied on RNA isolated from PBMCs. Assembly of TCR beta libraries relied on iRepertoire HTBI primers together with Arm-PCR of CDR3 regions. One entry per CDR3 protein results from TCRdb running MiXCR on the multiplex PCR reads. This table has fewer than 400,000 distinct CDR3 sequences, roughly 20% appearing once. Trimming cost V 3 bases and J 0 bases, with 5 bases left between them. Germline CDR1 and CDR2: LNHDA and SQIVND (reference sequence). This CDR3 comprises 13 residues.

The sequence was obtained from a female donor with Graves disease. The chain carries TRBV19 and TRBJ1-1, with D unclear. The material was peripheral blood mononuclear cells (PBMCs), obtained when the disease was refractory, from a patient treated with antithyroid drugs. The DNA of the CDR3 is TGTGCCAGTAGTATGTCAGTGAACACTGAAGCTTTCTTT. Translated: CASSMSVNTEAFF.